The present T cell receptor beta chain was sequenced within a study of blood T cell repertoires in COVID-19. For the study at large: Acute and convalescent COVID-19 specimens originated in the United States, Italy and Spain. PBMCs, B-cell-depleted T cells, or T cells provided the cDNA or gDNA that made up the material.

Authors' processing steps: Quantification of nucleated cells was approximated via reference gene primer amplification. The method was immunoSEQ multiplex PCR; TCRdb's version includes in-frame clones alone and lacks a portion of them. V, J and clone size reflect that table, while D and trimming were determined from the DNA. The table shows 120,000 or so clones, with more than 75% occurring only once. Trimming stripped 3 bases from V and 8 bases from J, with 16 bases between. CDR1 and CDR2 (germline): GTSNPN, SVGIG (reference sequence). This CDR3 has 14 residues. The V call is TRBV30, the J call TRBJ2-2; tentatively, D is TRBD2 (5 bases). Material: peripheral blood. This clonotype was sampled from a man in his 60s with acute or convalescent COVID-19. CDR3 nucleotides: TGTGCCTGGAGCCGAGGGCCGGATATTGGGGAGCTGTTTTTT. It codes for CAWSRGPDIGELFF.